The 24 T cell receptor beta chains below all came from one sample that was sequenced in a study of metastatic and nonmetastatic thyroid tumors. Until they underwent thyroid surgery, no patient had received any treatment. TCRdb re-called the PCR reads through MiXCR. The data show 40,000 or so clones, roughly half seen once. Sequencing was carried out using tumor tissue. These receptors all stem from a male donor with papillary thyroid cancer or a benign thyroid nodule (not recorded which). Some clones in this sample may be carry-over from other donors' samples.

A few counts support this clone. The chain couples TRBV24-1 to TRBJ1-2, with TRBD1 identical over 8 bases. This CDR3 has 12 residues. J was trimmed by 9 bases and V by 3 bases; bases with no gene match: 2. Germline V gene sequence: CDR1 KGHDR, CDR2 SFDVKD. CDR3 nucleotide sequence: TGTGCCACCAGTGATCGACAGGGGAGCTACACCTTC. Its protein is CATSDRQGSYTF.

The chain couples TRBV7-2 to TRBJ2-5, with 8 bases that match TRBD2. CDR1 and CDR2 from the germline V gene are SGHTA and FQGNSA. The CDR3 extends over 15 amino acids. J gave up 2 bases and V 5 bases, and 7 bases lay outside the gene matches. The CDR3 nucleotides are TGTGCCAGCAGCCGGGCGGGAGGCGTTCAAGAGACCCAGTACTTC. Translating gives CASSRAGGVQETQYF.

The chain links TRBV6-6 to TRBJ2-3; 7 bases fit TRBD2. CDR1 is MNHNY, CDR2 SVGAGI, per germline (reference sequence). The CDR3 has 17 amino acids. J gave up 0 bases and V 0 bases, and 6 bases lay outside the gene matches. CDR3 loop: CASSYSNGRVSTDTQYF. The DNA of the CDR3 is TGTGCCAGCAGTTACTCGAATGGGAGGGTGAGCACAGATACGCAGTATTTT.

In DNA form, the CDR3 reads TGTGCCTGGAGGGGGTGGGGGCCCTATGGCTACACCTTC. Its translation is CAWRGWGPYGYTF. The J gene is TRBJ1-2, the V gene TRBV30; D is perhaps TRBD1 (6 bases). There are 13 residues in the CDR3. V was shortened by 3 bases and J by 4 bases, with 12 bases between the two germline ends. Germline CDR1 is GTSNPN and CDR2 is SVGIG (reference sequence).

A few counts support this clone. V and J are TRBV6-1 and TRBJ2-7, with D perhaps being TRBD1 or TRBD2 (5 bases each). Per germline, CDR1 MNHNS and CDR2 SASEGT. This CDR3 spans 11 amino acids. V dropped 10 bases and J dropped 7 bases, with 14 bases sitting between them. The CDR3: CATNLGGEQYF. The CDR3 bases are TGTGCCACTAACCTTGGGGGTGAGCAGTACTTC.

This sequence joins TRBV20-1 and TRBJ1-1; D ambiguous. CDR1 is DFQATT and CDR2 is SNEGSKA in the germline V gene (reference sequence). The CDR3 has 13 residues. V was cut by 7 bases and J by 1 base, with 13 bases left in between. The chain's CDR3 is CSVKEESNTEAFF. CDR3 nucleotides: TGCAGTGTTAAGGAGGAATCGAACACTGAAGCTTTCTTT.

This clone was counted only a few times. This chain connects TRBV6-1 to TRBJ1-5, with D tentatively TRBD1 (5 bases). CDR3 length: 14 residues. V gave up 1 base and J gave up 9 bases, with 13 bases separating them. Germline CDR1 and CDR2: MNHNS and SASEGT. CDR3 DNA sequence: TGTGCCAGCAGTGAAGACGAGGGGTTGGGGCCCCAGCATTTT. Protein sequence: CASSEDEGLGPQHF.

This chain uses TRBV28 with TRBJ2-5, with D possibly being TRBD2 (5 bases). The length of the CDR3 is 14 residues. CDR1 MDHEN and CDR2 SYDVKM come from the germline V gene. With 4 bases removed from V and 5 bases from J, the gap between germline ends came to 14 bases. The CDR3 DNA follows: TGTGCCAGCAGTTACCCGGGAACCCATGAGACCCAGTACTTC. It translates to CASSYPGTHETQYF.

This chain joins TRBV20-1 and TRBJ2-3; TRBD2 matches 11 bases. Germline CDR1 DFQATT, CDR2 SNEGSKA (reference sequence). The ends lost 0 bases at V and 3 bases at J; junction bases unmatched: 11. The CDR3 has 18 residues. CDR3 in DNA: TGCAGTGCTAGAGATTCCGGAACTAGCGGGAGCTTTACAGATACGCAGTATTTT. It yields the protein CSARDSGTSGSFTDTQYF.

This clone was counted between two and nine times. The rearrangement joins TRBV28 to TRBJ2-4, with TRBD2 matching 14 bases. TRBJ2-1 matches the DNA end more closely, so the J call is doubtful. The CDR3 runs to 14 residues. The V gene's germline CDR1 is MDHEN and CDR2 SYDVKM. In DNA, the CDR3 is TGTGCCAGCAGCTTACCGGGACTAGCGGGGGAACAGTTCTTC. Translated: CASSLPGLAGEQFF.

The chain links TRBV28 to TRBJ2-7; TRBD1 matches 9 bases. This CDR3 contains 16 residues. Losses at the gene ends were 4 bases for V and 4 bases for J; bases not matched to a gene: 11. Germline lookup yields CDR1 MDHEN and CDR2 SYDVKM. CDR3 in DNA: TGTGCCAGCAGTTCACCGGGACAGGGCAGCGGGTACGAGCAGTACTTC. It yields the protein CASSSPGQGSGYEQYF. The whole variable domain, filled in from reference TRBV28 and TRBJ2-7, reads DVKVTQSSRYLVKRTGEKVFLECVQDMDHENMFWYRQDPGLGLRLIYFSYDVKMKEKGDIPEGYSVSREKKERFSLILESASTNQTSMYLCASSSPGQGSGYEQYFGPGTRLTVT.

V and J are TRBV30 and TRBJ1-5; D is possibly TRBD1 (6 bases). V was pared by 2 bases and J by 6 bases, with 11 bases between. Germline CDR1 is GTSNPN and CDR2 is SVGIG (reference sequence). The CDR3 is made up of 13 amino acids. Written as DNA, the CDR3 is TGTGCCTGGAGTCCAGGGGCTTCTCAGCCCCAGCATTTT. Amino acids: CAWSPGASQPQHF.

The CDR3 sequence: CASSQDRGRSREQYF. CDR3 bases: TGTGCCAGCAGCCAAGACAGGGGACGGTCGCGCGAGCAGTACTTC. The genes are TRBV4-2 and TRBJ2-7; D possibly corresponds to TRBD1 (6 bases). V was clipped by 0 bases and J by 6 bases, with 15 bases between them. This CDR3 is 15 amino acids long. Germline CDR1 reads LGHNA; CDR2 reads YNFKEQ.

This rearrangement joins TRBV15 to TRBJ2-1; D perhaps matches TRBD2 (5 bases). The V gene lost 2 bases and the J gene lost 4 bases, with 9 bases spanning the gap. Germline V lookup: CDR1 LNHNV, CDR2 YYDKDF (reference sequence). The CDR3 extends over 14 amino acids. CDR3 amino acids: CATSRQAVYNEQFF. The CDR3 region has the DNA TGTGCCACCAGCAGACAAGCGGTTTACAATGAGCAGTTCTTC.

This clone was counted a few times. The V call is TRBV2, the J call TRBJ1-5; D is unclear. There are 13 residues in the CDR3. The germline V gene encodes CDR1 SNHLY and CDR2 FYNNEI. Trimming left V 6 bases short and J 2 bases short, with 8 bases between. The CDR3 region has the DNA TGTGCCAGCAGCCAGGACGGCAATCAGCCCCAGCATTTT. Translated, it gives CASSQDGNQPQHF.

For the CDR3, the DNA is TGTGCCTGGAGGGCCAGGGACAGGGGCGAGAGAACCGGGGAGCTGTTTTTT. Translated: CAWRARDRGERTGELFF. The chain is built from TRBV30 and TRBJ2-2; TRBD1 aligns across 10 bases. The CDR3 has 17 amino acids. The V segment lost 3 bases and the J segment 5 bases; nucleotides outside the gene matches: 12. The germline V gene encodes CDR1 GTSNPN and CDR2 SVGIG (reference sequence). The whole variable domain, remainder taken from reference TRBV30 and TRBJ2-2, is SQTIHQWPATLVQPVGSPLSLECTVEGTSNPNLYWYRQAAGRGLQLLFYSVGIGQISSEVPQNLSASRPQDRQFILSSKKLLLSDSGFYLCAWRARDRGERTGELFFGEGSRLTVL.

Here the CDR3 reads CASSDEGTDTQYF. CDR3 DNA: TGTGCCAGCAGTGACGAGGGGACAGATACGCAGTATTTT. V usage is TRBV6-1 and J usage is TRBJ2-3; D tentatively reads TRBD1 or TRBD2 (5 bases each). The germline CDR1 and CDR2 sequences are MNHNS and SASEGT. With 3 bases removed from V and 3 bases from J, the gap between germline ends came to 7 bases. The CDR3 is 13 amino acids.

This clone was seen only a few times. The chain joins TRBV12-3 or TRBV12-4 to TRBJ2-1, with 12 bases aligning to TRBD2. The CDR3 length is 18 residues. After removal of 6 bases from V and 7 bases from J, the junction contained 16 bases not matched to a gene. The CDR3 loop reads CASSFNSPTSGSYNEQFF. The CDR3 DNA reads as TGTGCCAGCAGCTTTAATAGCCCGACTAGCGGGAGTTATAATGAGCAGTTCTTC.

Worth noting for this clone: Mismatch with germline at one junction end may stem from a read error. The rearrangement uses TRBV11-2 and TRBJ2-4; D perhaps matches TRBD2 (6 bases). CDR1 SGHAT and CDR2 FQNNGV come from the germline V gene. The CDR3 has 13 residues. The CDR3 DNA reads TGTGCCAGCAGCCATCCGGGACTTGGGGTGGAGTTCTTC. It codes for CASSHPGLGVEFF.

The chain recombines TRBV20-1 with TRBJ2-3; 8 bases align to TRBD2. Germline assignment: CDR1 DFQATT and CDR2 SNEGSKA (reference sequence). The CDR3 totals 16 residues. V dropped 4 bases and J dropped 2; count of bases not matched to a gene: 11. CDR3 sequence reads: CSATSTGRGATDTQYF. The CDR3 DNA reads TGCAGTGCTACCTCAACCGGGAGGGGAGCCACAGATACGCAGTATTTT.

The genes are TRBV10-3 and TRBJ2-7, with no clear D. This CDR3 is 13 amino acids long. Trimming took 6 bases from V and 2 from J, leaving 11 bases between them. Germline V gene data show CDR1 as ENHRY and CDR2 as SYGVKD. CDR3 region: CAISISATYEQYF. The DNA of the CDR3 is TGTGCCATCAGCATAAGTGCCACCTACGAGCAGTACTTC.

V usage is TRBV5-5 and J usage is TRBJ2-2, with 8 bases lining up with TRBD1. Germline CDR1 is SGHKS and CDR2 is YYEKEE (reference sequence). The CDR3 totals 14 residues. With 3 bases clipped from V and 6 bases from J, the junction kept 4 bases outside the gene matches. CDR3: CASSWTGSAGELFF. In DNA form, the CDR3 reads TGTGCCAGCAGCTGGACAGGGTCGGCCGGGGAGCTGTTTTTT.

The chain has TRBV4-2 and TRBJ1-3; possibly TRBD1 for D (5 bases). The V end was cut by 4 bases, the J end by 0 bases, with 13 bases between. In germline, CDR1 is LGHNA, CDR2 YNFKEQ. There are 16 residues in the CDR3. The CDR3 spells CASSRSAGLSGNTIYF. The CDR3 DNA follows: TGTGCCAGCAGCCGCAGTGCGGGACTCTCTGGAAACACCATATATTTT.

The genes are TRBV4-2 and TRBJ2-7, with a weak D call TRBD1 (5 bases). Trimming removed 0 bases at V and 3 bases at J, with 12 bases between. Germline values: CDR1 LGHNA, CDR2 YNFKEQ. This CDR3 region has 15 residues. The CDR3 nucleotides are TGTGCCAGCAGCCAAGACACAGGCAGTTACTACGAGCAGTACTTC. Its protein product is CASSQDTGSYYEQYF.